This T cell receptor beta chain derives from a study of T-cell memory formation after mild COVID-19. Whole-study results and caveats: Contracting CD8+ clones were enriched in EMRA, CD4+ mainly in CM and EM.

The table lists this clonotype with a few counts. Its antigen is as yet unknown. Germline CDR1 and CDR2: SGHAT and FQDESV (reference sequence). The V gene lost 5 bases and the J gene lost 1 base, with 9 bases spanning the gap. CDR3 length: 14 residues. Each CDR3 protein is one row after TCRdb ran MiXCR on the 5' RACE reads. The sample comprises around 150,000 distinct CDR3 sequences, 30% to 35% of which are singletons, and around 11% rests with the top ten. The V gene is TRBV11-1, the J gene TRBJ2-1; perhaps TRBD1 as D (5 bases). This receptor was taken from an adult woman who had mild COVID-19 (a few samples of this study predate the infection). Cell type and time point are not known. The sample consisted of PBMCs or a T cell subset sorted from them (not recorded which). The CDR3 DNA reads TGTGCCAGCAGCATCCAGGGTTCCTACAATGAGCAGTTCTTC. Its protein product is CASSIQGSYNEQFF.